A single sample gave rise to the 31 T cell receptor beta chains below, sequenced in a study of CD8 T cells in Susac syndrome. When the RNA was reverse transcribed, random hexamers were used with an input of about 0.5 to 1 ug. Each CDR3 protein is one row after TCRdb ran MiXCR on the immunoSEQ multiplex PCR reads. Seen here are roughly 120,000 distinct CDR3 sequences, 90% to 95% observed once, and the top ten hold approximately 0.31%. The specimen sequenced was CD8+ T cells from PBMCs. All receptors come from a human donor with multiple sclerosis.

The chain carries TRBV7-6 and TRBJ2-7, with 9 bases matching TRBD1. CDR1 SGHVS and CDR2 FNYEAQ come from the germline V gene. The CDR3 covers 13 residues. Germline trimming cut 5 bases from V and 5 bases from J; bases unmatched to any gene: 4. CDR3 nucleotide sequence: TGTGCCAGCAGCGAACAGGGGGCCGACGAGCAGTACTTC. Its translation is CASSEQGADEQYF.

The chain employs TRBV12-3 or TRBV12-4 and TRBJ2-1, with TRBD2 matching 8 bases. Losses at the gene ends were 5 bases for V and 4 bases for J; bases not matched to a gene: 7. CDR3 length equals 15 residues. Here the CDR3 DNA reads TGTGCCAGCAGTCTGAGCGGGAGATCATACAATGAGCAGTTCTTC. It is translated as CASSLSGRSYNEQFF.

The table lists this clonotype with a count of one. This chain connects TRBV7-2 to TRBJ1-3; 8 nucleotides agree with TRBD1. Germline V CDR1 and CDR2: SGHTA, FQGNSA. The CDR3 contains 17 residues. J lost 0 bases, V lost 4 bases, and 8 bases had no gene match. As DNA, the CDR3 is TGTGCCAGCAGCTCTCGGACAGGGACATACTCTGGAAACACCATATATTTT. Its protein is CASSSRTGTYSGNTIYF.

The chain combines TRBV12-3 or TRBV12-4 with TRBJ2-7; 7 nucleotides agree with TRBD2. Trimming took 3 bases from V and 5 from J; bases not matched to a gene: 4. The CDR3 loop spans 13 amino acids. The CDR3 nucleotides read TGTGCCAGCAGTTTTAGCGGGCAGAACGAGCAGTACTTC. It specifies CASSFSGQNEQYF.

The V gene is TRBV7-9, the J gene TRBJ1-4; D is ambiguous. Deletions cut 3 bases from V and 5 bases from J, with 10 bases between. The CDR3 consists of 14 residues. Per the germline V gene, CDR1 is SEHNR and CDR2 is FQNEAQ (reference sequence). The CDR3 sequence is CASSFQTGNEKLFF. DNA of the CDR3: TGTGCCAGCAGCTTTCAAACTGGGAATGAAAAACTGTTTTTT.

The V and J genes are TRBV12-5 and TRBJ1-2, with D unresolved. The V gene lost 6 bases and the J gene lost 4 bases, with 6 bases spanning the gap. The CDR3 runs to 11 residues. The germline V gene has CDR1 LGHNT and CDR2 FRNRAP. In DNA form, the CDR3 reads TGTGCTAGTGGACGGACCTATGGCTACACCTTC. Amino acids: CASGRTYGYTF.

V is TRBV14 and J is TRBJ1-1; unclear D gene. The CDR3 totals 13 residues. CDR1 and CDR2 (germline): SGHDN, FVKESK. Trimming pared 4 bases from V and 2 bases from J, leaving 8 bases between. CDR3: CASSLELNTEAFF. CDR3 sequence (DNA): TGTGCCAGCAGCCTTGAACTCAACACTGAAGCTTTCTTT. Combining the CDR3 with reference TRBV14 and TRBJ1-1 gives the whole variable domain EAGVTQFPSHSVIEKGQTVTLRCDPISGHDNLYWYRRVMGKEIKFLLHFVKESKQDESGMPNNRFLAERTGGTYSTLKVQPAELEDSGVYFCASSLELNTEAFFGQGTRLTVV.

The chain employs TRBV13 and TRBJ2-5; D is possibly TRBD1 or TRBD2 (5 bases each). The ends were cut back, 3 bases at V and 5 bases at J, with 19 bases in the middle. The CDR3 runs to 16 residues. CDR1 and CDR2 (germline): PRHDT, FYEKMQ (reference sequence). The CDR3 is CASSLTRGPRFETQYF. CDR3 sequence (DNA): TGTGCCAGCAGCTTGACGAGGGGCCCTAGGTTTGAGACCCAGTACTTC.

The chain combines TRBV24-1 with TRBJ1-3; D may be TRBD1 (5 bases). The CDR3 runs 12 residues. The V gene lost 4 bases and the J gene lost 7 bases, with 7 bases spanning the gap. Germline CDR1 KGHDR, CDR2 SFDVKD. Here the CDR3 DNA reads TGTGCCACCAGTGAAGAGGGGAACACCATATATTTT. Encoded protein: CATSEEGNTIYF.

The chain's CDR3 is CASSKITGISYEQYF. The CDR3 DNA reads as TGTGCCAGCAGTAAAATAACAGGGATCTCCTACGAGCAGTACTTC. The chain is built from TRBV7-8 and TRBJ2-7; a weak D match, TRBD1 (6 bases). This CDR3 is 15 amino acids long. In germline, CDR1 is SGHVS, CDR2 FQNEAQ. Between the trimmed V and J ends, which lost 6 bases and 0 bases, there was a span of 15 bases.

The J gene is TRBJ2-1, the V gene TRBV27; D unresolved. Trimming shortened V by 0 bases and J by 4 bases, and 13 bases separated the two germline ends. Per the germline V gene, CDR1 is MNHEY and CDR2 is SMNVEV (reference sequence). This CDR3 contains 16 residues. Here the CDR3 DNA reads TGTGCCAGCAGTTTATCGGTCGTCCGCGGATACAATGAGCAGTTCTTC. As protein: CASSLSVVRGYNEQFF.

The CDR3 loop is CASSEGSNQPQHF. The CDR3 DNA sequence: TGTGCCAGCAGTGAGGGCTCCAATCAGCCCCAGCATTTT. The J gene is TRBJ1-5, the V gene TRBV27; D unclear. Germline CDR1 and CDR2: MNHEY and SMNVEV (reference sequence). The CDR3 runs 13 residues. V lost 5 bases and J lost 3, with 8 bases in between.

This chain connects TRBV19 to TRBJ1-1, with D perhaps matching TRBD1 (6 bases). Germline loops: CDR1 LNHDA, CDR2 SQIVND (reference sequence). V shed 3 bases and J shed 7 bases, with 12 bases lying between them. The CDR3 length is 13 residues. CDR3 coding DNA: TGTGCCAGTAGTATCAGGCAGGGGATTGAAGCTTTCTTT. Protein product: CASSIRQGIEAFF.

The chain links TRBV30 to TRBJ1-2; D is possibly TRBD1 (6 bases). Germline CDR1 reads GTSNPN; CDR2 reads SVGIG (reference sequence). The length of the CDR3 is 12 residues. Trimming pared 5 bases from V and 4 bases from J, leaving 11 bases between. This chain's CDR3 is CAWGTRGYGYTF. The CDR3 region has the DNA TGTGCCTGGGGGACCAGGGGCTATGGCTACACCTTC.

This clonotype was picked up one time. The V and J genes are TRBV7-9 and TRBJ2-4; D not resolved. CDR1 is SEHNR and CDR2 is FQNEAQ in the germline V gene (reference sequence). Trimming shortened V by 5 bases and J by 0 bases, and 8 bases separated the two germline ends. The CDR3 totals 14 residues. In DNA, the CDR3 is TGTGCCAGCAGCCCTGCTATAGCCAAAAACATTCAGTACTTC. Protein: CASSPAIAKNIQYF.

The chain links TRBV7-9 to TRBJ1-2; no clear D gene. This CDR3 is built from 12 residues. Germline assignment: CDR1 SEHNR and CDR2 FQNEAQ (reference sequence). V lost 2 bases and J lost 4, with 5 bases in between. The CDR3 sequence: CASSLPTYGYTF. Here the CDR3 DNA reads TGTGCCAGCAGCTTACCCACCTATGGCTACACCTTC.

The chain joins TRBV3-1 to TRBJ1-6; D uncertain. Trimming shortened V by 1 base and J by 8 bases, and 15 bases separated the two germline ends. CDR1 and CDR2 from the germline V gene are LGHDT and YNNKEL (reference sequence). CDR3 size: 16 residues. CDR3 amino acids: CASSQARTVIDSPLHF. In DNA, the CDR3 is TGTGCCAGCAGCCAAGCACGCACGGTTATAGATTCACCCCTCCACTTT.

J is TRBJ2-1 and V is TRBV24-1; 10 bases line up with TRBD1. The CDR3 is 12 amino acids. Losses at the gene ends were 7 bases for V and 8 bases for J; bases not matched to a gene: 1. CDR1 and CDR2 (germline): KGHDR, SFDVKD. The CDR3 here is CATRDRGHEQFF. The CDR3 DNA reads TGTGCCACCAGAGACAGGGGGCATGAGCAGTTCTTC.

V is TRBV6-6 and J is TRBJ2-2; D possibly matches TRBD1 or TRBD2 (5 bases each). This CDR3 contains 16 residues. The germline V gene encodes CDR1 MNHNY and CDR2 SVGAGI (reference sequence). V shed 6 bases and J shed 2 bases, with 16 bases lying between them. Written as DNA, the CDR3 is TGTGCCAGCAGCGGGGACCCTGCGGGTAACACCGGGGAGCTGTTTTTT. This gives the protein CASSGDPAGNTGELFF.

The chain uses TRBV11-1 and TRBJ2-7; 8 bases fit TRBD1. Germline CDR1 SGHAT, CDR2 FQDESV (reference sequence). The CDR3 covers 17 residues. The J segment lost 5 bases and the V segment lost 1 base, leaving 13 bases of the junction unmatched. Here the CDR3 reads CASSLDRDRTSRDEQYV. CDR3 sequence (DNA): TGTGCCAGCAGCTTAGACCGGGACAGGACATCCCGGGACGAGCAGTACGTC.

The chain links TRBV7-9 to TRBJ2-5, with D unresolved. The V gene lost 6 bases and the J gene lost 6 bases, with 14 bases spanning the gap. CDR1 is SEHNR, CDR2 FQNEAQ, per germline (reference sequence). CDR3 size: 13 residues. CDR3 residues: CASSTSRQKTQYF. In nucleotides, the CDR3 is TGTGCCAGCAGTACGAGTCGGCAGAAGACCCAGTACTTC.

This chain joins TRBV9 and TRBJ2-3; 8 positions match TRBD2. CDR3 length: 17 amino acids. The ends lost 0 bases at V and 2 bases at J; junction bases unmatched: 8. Per germline, CDR1 SGDLS and CDR2 YYNGEE. The CDR3: CASSVEASGSPTDTQYF. CDR3 DNA sequence: TGTGCCAGCAGCGTAGAAGCCAGCGGGAGTCCCACAGATACGCAGTATTTT.

The rearrangement uses TRBV2 and TRBJ2-7; TRBD2 matches 11 bases. The V gene end was trimmed by 5 bases and the J gene end by 1 base; junction bases not matched to a gene: 4. Germline CDR1 reads SNHLY; CDR2 reads FYNNEI. The CDR3 extends over 15 amino acids. The CDR3 nucleotides read TGTGCCAGCAGTACTCTAGCGGGAGGTTCCTACGAGCAGTACGTC. It translates to CASSTLAGGSYEQYV.

The rearrangement joins TRBV2 to TRBJ2-7; 11 bases are shared with TRBD2. CDR1 is SNHLY, CDR2 FYNNEI, per germline. The V and J ends lost 6 bases and 5 bases, in that order; junction bases with no gene match: 15. The CDR3 runs to 17 residues. CDR3 amino acids: CASRETSGSFRGHEQYV. The DNA of the CDR3 is TGTGCCAGCAGGGAAACTAGCGGGAGTTTTAGAGGCCACGAGCAGTACGTC.

The V gene is TRBV29-1, the J gene TRBJ1-3; D not certain. CDR1 SQVTM and CDR2 ANQGSEA come from the germline V gene. The CDR3 is 11 amino acids. Trimming pared 7 bases from V and 6 bases from J, leaving 10 bases between. The CDR3 sequence: CSARVENTIYF. The CDR3 DNA is TGCAGCGCCCGCGTGGAAAACACCATATATTTT.

This clonotype appeared once. This chain joins TRBV5-4 and TRBJ1-2; D is unclear. With 3 bases removed from V and 6 bases from J, the gap between germline ends came to 15 bases. This CDR3 contains 14 residues. CDR1 and CDR2 (germline): SGHNT, YYREEE (reference sequence). In DNA, the CDR3 is TGTGCCAGCAGCTCCCTAGCGTTTGGTGATGGCTACACCTTC. Translated: CASSSLAFGDGYTF.

The V and J genes are TRBV5-1 and TRBJ2-6; D is ambiguous. The CDR3 has 15 residues. From germline, CDR1 is SGHRS and CDR2 YFSETQ. Trimming cost V 4 bases and J 0 bases, with 8 bases left between them. The CDR3 coding sequence is TGCGCCAGCAGCCGGTGGCACTCTGGGGCCAACGTCCTGACTTTC. This sequence encodes CASSRWHSGANVLTF.

The chain carries TRBV4-1 and TRBJ2-4; 12 bases are a match to TRBD2. Germline CDR1 and CDR2: MGHRA and YSYEKL. This CDR3 has 18 amino acids. Trimming removed 2 bases from V and 6 bases from J; junction bases left unmatched: 11. Here the CDR3 DNA reads TGCGCCAGCAGCCAACGGGAGGTCCCTAGCGGGAGGGGAAACATTCAGTACTTC. Its translation: CASSQREVPSGRGNIQYF.

The chain combines TRBV7-6 with TRBJ2-3, with 9 bases aligning to TRBD2. The CDR3 has 19 residues. Germline V lookup: CDR1 SGHVS, CDR2 FNYEAQ. The V gene end was trimmed by 4 bases and the J gene end by 1 base; junction bases not matched to a gene: 15. CDR3: CASSSTPGGRAGGTDTQYF. The CDR3 DNA reads TGTGCCAGCAGCTCAACCCCCGGCGGGAGGGCCGGAGGCACAGATACGCAGTATTTT. The full variable domain, completed using reference TRBV7-6 and TRBJ2-3, is GAGVSQSPRYKVTKRGQDVALRCDPISGHVSLYWYRQALGQGPEFLTYFNYEAQQDKSGLPNDRFSAERPEGSISTLTIQRTEQRDSAMYRCASSSTPGGRAGGTDTQYFGPGTRLTVL.

This chain joins TRBV6-1 and TRBJ2-7; 10 bases agree with TRBD2. This CDR3 has 16 residues. J was trimmed by 2 bases and V by 6 bases; bases with no gene match: 10. Germline CDR1 reads MNHNS; CDR2 reads SASEGT. CDR3 sequence (DNA): TGTGCCAGCAGACCCCATAGCGGGGGGCGACCCTACGAGCAGTACTTC. Amino acid sequence: CASRPHSGGRPYEQYF.

The V and J genes are TRBV12-5 and TRBJ2-1, with D perhaps matching TRBD1 or TRBD2 (5 bases each). The CDR3 is made up of 14 amino acids. Germline V gene lookup returns CDR1 LGHNT and CDR2 FRNRAP. V was pared by 2 bases and J by 9 bases, with 14 bases between. This CDR3 is CASGLIPGQFEQFF. The CDR3, as DNA: TGTGCTAGTGGTTTGATTCCGGGGCAGTTTGAGCAGTTCTTC.